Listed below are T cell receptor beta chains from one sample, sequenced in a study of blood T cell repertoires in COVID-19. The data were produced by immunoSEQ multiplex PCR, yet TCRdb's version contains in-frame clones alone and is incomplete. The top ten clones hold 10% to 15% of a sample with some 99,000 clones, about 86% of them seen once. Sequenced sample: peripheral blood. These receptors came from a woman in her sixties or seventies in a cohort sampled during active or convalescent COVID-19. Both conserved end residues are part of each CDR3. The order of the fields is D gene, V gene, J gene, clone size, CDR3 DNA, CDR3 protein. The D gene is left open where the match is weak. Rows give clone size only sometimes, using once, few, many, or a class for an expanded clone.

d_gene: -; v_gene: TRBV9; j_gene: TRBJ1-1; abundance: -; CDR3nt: TGTGCCAGCAGCCCCACTGTGACAGGGAACACTGAAGCTTTCTTT; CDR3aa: CASSPTVTGNTEAFF
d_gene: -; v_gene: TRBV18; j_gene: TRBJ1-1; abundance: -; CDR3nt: TGTGCCAGCTCACCAGGTGCAAGCATGAACACTGAAGCTTTCTTT; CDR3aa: CASSPGASMNTEAFF
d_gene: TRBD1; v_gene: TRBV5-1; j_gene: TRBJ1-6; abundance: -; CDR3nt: TGCGCCAGCAGCCGTCATCGACAGGGAGATAATTCACCCCTCCACTTT; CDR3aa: CASSRHRQGDNSPLHF
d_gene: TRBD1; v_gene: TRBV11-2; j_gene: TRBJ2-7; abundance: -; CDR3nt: TGTGCCAGCAGCTTATTAGAGGGGGCGAAATCGAGCGAGCAGTACTTC; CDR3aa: CASSLLEGAKSSEQYF
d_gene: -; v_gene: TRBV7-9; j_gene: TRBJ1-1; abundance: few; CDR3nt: TGTGCCAGCAGCCCGGTCGTGAACACTGAAGCTTTCTTT; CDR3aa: CASSPVVNTEAFF
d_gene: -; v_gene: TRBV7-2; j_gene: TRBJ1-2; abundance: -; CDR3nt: TGTGCCAGCAGCTTTGACTCGACTGCAGCTAACTATGGCTACACCTTC; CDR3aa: CASSFDSTAANYGYTF
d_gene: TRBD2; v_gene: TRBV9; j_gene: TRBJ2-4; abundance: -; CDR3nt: TGTGCCAGCAGCGTAGATCGCGGTCGGGGGGACATTCAGTACTTC; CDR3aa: CASSVDRGRGDIQYF
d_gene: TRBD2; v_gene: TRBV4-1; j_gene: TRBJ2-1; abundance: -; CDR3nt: TGCGCCAGCAGCCAAGAGGCGGGAGCGTTTAATGAGCAGTTCTTC; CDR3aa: CASSQEAGAFNEQFF
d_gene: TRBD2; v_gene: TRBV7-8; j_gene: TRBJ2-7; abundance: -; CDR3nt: TGTGCCAGCAGCTCTTTTGCGGGGGGGATCGGCGAGCAGTACTTC; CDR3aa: CASSSFAGGIGEQYF
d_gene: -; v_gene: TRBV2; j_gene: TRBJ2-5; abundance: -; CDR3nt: TGTGCCAGCAGCGCCGGGGGGACCCAGTACTTC; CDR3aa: CASSAGGTQYF
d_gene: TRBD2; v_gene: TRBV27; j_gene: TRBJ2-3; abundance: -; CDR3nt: TGTGCCAGCAGTTTATGGGGACTAGCGGCAACCGGAGAAGGCACAGATACGCAGTATTTT; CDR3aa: CASSLWGLAATGEGTDTQYF
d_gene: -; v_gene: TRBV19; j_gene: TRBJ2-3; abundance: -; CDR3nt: TGTGCCAGTAGTGCCCACAGGGATGCCCTATCAACAGATACGCAGTATTTT; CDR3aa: CASSAHRDALSTDTQYF
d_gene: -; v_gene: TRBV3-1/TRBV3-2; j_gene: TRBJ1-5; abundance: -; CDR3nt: TGTGCCAGCAGCCAAGGGAGGTGGAGTTCCCAGCATTTT; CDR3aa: CASSQGRWSSQHF
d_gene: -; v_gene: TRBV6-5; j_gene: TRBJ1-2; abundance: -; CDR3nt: TGTGCCAGCAGACAGGGCGTTAGTGACGGCTACACCTTC; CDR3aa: CASRQGVSDGYTF
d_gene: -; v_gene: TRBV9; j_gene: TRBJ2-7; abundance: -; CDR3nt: TGTGCCAGCAGCGCTAGCGTTTCCTCCTACGAGCAGTACTTC; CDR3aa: CASSASVSSYEQYF
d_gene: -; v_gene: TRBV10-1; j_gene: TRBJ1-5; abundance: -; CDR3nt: TGCGCCAGCAGGCACTCCAATCAGCCCCAGCATTTT; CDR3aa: CASRHSNQPQHF
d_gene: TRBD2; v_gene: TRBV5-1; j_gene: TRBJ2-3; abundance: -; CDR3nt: TGCGCCAGCAGCTTACCACTAGCGGGCACAGATACGCAGTATTTT; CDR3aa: CASSLPLAGTDTQYF
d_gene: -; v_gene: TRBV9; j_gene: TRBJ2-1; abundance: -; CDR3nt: TGTGCCAGCAGCGTAGTGGTGGGTAGAGGGGGACCTAATGAGCAGTTCTTC; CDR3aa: CASSVVVGRGGPNEQFF
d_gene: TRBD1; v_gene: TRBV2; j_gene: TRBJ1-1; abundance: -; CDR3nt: TGTGCCAGCAGTGGACCAGGGACAGGGAAGGACACTGAAGCTTTCTTT; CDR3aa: CASSGPGTGKDTEAFF
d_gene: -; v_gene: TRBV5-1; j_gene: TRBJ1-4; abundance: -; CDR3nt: TGCGCCAGCAGCTTGGAAGGGAGGAATGAAAAACTGTTTTTT; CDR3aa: CASSLEGRNEKLFF
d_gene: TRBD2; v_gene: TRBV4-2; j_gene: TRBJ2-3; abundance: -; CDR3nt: TGTGCCAGCAGCCAAGAGGCGGGGGGGCAAGATACGCAGTATTTT; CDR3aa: CASSQEAGGQDTQYF
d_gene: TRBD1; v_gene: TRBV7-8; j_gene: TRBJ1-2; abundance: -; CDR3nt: TGTGCCAGCAGCTCGCCGGGACAGCTACCTTCTAACTATGGCTACACCTTC; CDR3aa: CASSSPGQLPSNYGYTF
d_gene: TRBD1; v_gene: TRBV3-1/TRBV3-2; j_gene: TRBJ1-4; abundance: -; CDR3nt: TGTGCCAGCAGCCAACGACAGGGCCTAAATGAAAAACTGTTTTTT; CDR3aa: CASSQRQGLNEKLFF
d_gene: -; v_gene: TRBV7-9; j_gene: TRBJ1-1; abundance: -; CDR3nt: TGTGCCAGCAGCCATCTAGGGGGGGTACCCCTTGCCAACACTGAAGCTTTCTTT; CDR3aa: CASSHLGGVPLANTEAFF
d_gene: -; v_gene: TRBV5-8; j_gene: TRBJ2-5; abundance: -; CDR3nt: TGTGCCAGCAGCTTGGGGGCCGGGACTCAAGAGACCCAGTACTTC; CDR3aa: CASSLGAGTQETQYF
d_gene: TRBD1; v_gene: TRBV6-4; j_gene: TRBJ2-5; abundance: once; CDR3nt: TGTGCCAGCAGTGACAGAAAGACAGGGGAAGAGACCCAGTACTTC; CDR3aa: CASSDRKTGEETQYF
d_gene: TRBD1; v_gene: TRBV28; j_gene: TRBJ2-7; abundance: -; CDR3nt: TGTGCCAGCAGTTTTGGCTCTACAGGGGTAGGGCAGTACTTC; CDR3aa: CASSFGSTGVGQYF
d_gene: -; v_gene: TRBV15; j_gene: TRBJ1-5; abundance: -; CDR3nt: TGTGCCACCAGCAGAGATAAAGGGGGGGGCAATCAGCCCCAGCATTTT; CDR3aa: CATSRDKGGGNQPQHF
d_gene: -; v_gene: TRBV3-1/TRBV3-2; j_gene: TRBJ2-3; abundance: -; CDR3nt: TGTGCCAGCAGCCAAGAAGGGGAAGTGGATACGCAGTATTTT; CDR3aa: CASSQEGEVDTQYF
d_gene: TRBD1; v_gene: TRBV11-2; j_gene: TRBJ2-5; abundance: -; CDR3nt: TGTGCCAGCAGCACCCGCCCGGGACAGGGGAAGGAGACCCAGTACTTC; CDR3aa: CASSTRPGQGKETQYF
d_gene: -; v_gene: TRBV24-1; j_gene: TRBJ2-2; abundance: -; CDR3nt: TGTGCCACCAGTGATTCCAGGGGTCTGACCGGGGAGCTGTTTTTT; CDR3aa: CATSDSRGLTGELFF
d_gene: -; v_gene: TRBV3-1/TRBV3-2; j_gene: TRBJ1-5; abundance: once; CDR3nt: TGTGCCAGCAGCCAAGATCCCTACGGTCAGCCCCAGCATTTT; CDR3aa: CASSQDPYGQPQHF
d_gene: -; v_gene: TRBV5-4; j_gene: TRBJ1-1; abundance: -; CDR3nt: TGTGCCAGCAGCTTGGACACGAACACTGAAGCTTTCTTT; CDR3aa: CASSLDTNTEAFF
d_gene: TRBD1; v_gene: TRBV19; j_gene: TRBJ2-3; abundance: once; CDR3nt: TGTGCCAGCAGAACAGGGGGCGCCAGCACAGATACGCAGTATTTT; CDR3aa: CASRTGGASTDTQYF
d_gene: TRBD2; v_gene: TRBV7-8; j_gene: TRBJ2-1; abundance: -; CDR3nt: TGTGCCAGCAGCTTAGAACCCTCTAGCGGGGGGCTCAATGAGCAGTTCTTC; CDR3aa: CASSLEPSSGGLNEQFF
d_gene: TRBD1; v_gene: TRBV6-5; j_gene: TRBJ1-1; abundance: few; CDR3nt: TGTGCCAGCAGTTCCTCAGGGGGCACCAAGGAAGCTTTCTTT; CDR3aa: CASSSSGGTKEAFF
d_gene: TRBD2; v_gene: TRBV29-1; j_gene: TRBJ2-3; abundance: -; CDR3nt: TGCAGCGTTGGATTGGCGGGGGAGCCTGAGGATACGCAGTATTTT; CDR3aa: CSVGLAGEPEDTQYF
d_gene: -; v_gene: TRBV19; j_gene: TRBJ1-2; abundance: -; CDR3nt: TGTGCCAGTAATGGTGGGCAGGGTTTCTATGGCTACACCTTC; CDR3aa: CASNGGQGFYGYTF
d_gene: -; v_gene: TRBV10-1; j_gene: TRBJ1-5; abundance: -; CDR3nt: TGCGCCAGCCAAGGGACAAATAGCAATCAGCCCCAGCATTTT; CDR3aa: CASQGTNSNQPQHF
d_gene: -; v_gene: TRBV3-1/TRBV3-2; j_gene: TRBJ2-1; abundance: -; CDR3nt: TGTGCCAGCAGCCAAGGGCGGACTAAGCGGGTTGAGCAGTTCTTC; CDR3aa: CASSQGRTKRVEQFF
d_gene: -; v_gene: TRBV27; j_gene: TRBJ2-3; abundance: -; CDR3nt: TGTGCCAGCAGCACCTACACAGATACGCAGTATTTT; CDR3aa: CASSTYTDTQYF
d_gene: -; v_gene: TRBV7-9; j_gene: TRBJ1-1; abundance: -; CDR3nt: TGTGCCAGCAGGCCCTGGAGCGCTGCGACAGAGAACACTGAAGCTTTCTTT; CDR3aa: CASRPWSAATENTEAFF
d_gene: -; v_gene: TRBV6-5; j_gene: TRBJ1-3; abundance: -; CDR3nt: TGTGCCAGCAGTTACGTAGGGGTCTCTGGAAACACCATATATTTT; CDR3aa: CASSYVGVSGNTIYF
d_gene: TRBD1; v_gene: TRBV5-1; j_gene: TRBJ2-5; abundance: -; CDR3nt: TGCGCCAGCAGCTCCCTACAGGGGGAGACCCAGTACTTC; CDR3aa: CASSSLQGETQYF
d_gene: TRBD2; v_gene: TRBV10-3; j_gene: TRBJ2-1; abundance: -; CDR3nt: TGTGCCATCAGTTTCCGGACTAGTCAAGATGAGCAGTTCTTC; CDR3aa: CAISFRTSQDEQFF
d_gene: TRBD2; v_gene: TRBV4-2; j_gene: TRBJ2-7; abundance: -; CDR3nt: TGTGCCAGCAGCCATGCCGGGACTAGCGGTACCTACGAGCAGTACTTC; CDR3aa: CASSHAGTSGTYEQYF
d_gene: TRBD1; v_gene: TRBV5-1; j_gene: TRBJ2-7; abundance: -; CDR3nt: TGCGCCAGCACCGACAGGGGGAAGTCCTACGAGCAGTACTTC; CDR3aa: CASTDRGKSYEQYF
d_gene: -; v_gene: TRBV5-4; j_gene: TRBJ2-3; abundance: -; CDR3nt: TGTGCCAGCAGGTGGGACACCAAGGGTACAGATACGCAGTATTTT; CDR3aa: CASRWDTKGTDTQYF
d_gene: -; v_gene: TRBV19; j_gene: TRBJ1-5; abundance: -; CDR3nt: TGTGCCAGTAGTCAAGGGAGTTCCCCCCAGCATTTT; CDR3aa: CASSQGSSPQHF
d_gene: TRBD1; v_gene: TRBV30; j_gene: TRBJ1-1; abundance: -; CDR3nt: TGTGCCTGGAGTAGACCGACAGGGGGTCTGAACACTGAAGCTTTCTTT; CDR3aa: CAWSRPTGGLNTEAFF
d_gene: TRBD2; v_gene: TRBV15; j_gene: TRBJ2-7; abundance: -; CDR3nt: TGTGCCACCAGCACCCTAGCGGGGGCGTATCTTTCCTACGAGCAGTACTTC; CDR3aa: CATSTLAGAYLSYEQYF